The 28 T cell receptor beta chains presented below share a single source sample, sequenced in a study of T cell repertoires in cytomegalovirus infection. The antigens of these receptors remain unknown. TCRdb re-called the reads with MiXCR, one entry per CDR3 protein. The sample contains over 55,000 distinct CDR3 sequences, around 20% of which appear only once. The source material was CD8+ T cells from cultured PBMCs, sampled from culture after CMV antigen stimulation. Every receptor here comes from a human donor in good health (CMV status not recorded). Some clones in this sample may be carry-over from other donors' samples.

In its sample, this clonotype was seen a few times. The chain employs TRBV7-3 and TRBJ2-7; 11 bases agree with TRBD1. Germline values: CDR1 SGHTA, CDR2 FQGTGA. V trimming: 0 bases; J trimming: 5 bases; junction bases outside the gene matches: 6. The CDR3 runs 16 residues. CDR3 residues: CASSLTGTGGINEQYF. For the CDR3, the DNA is TGTGCCAGCAGCTTAACGGGGACAGGGGGGATCAACGAGCAGTACTTC.

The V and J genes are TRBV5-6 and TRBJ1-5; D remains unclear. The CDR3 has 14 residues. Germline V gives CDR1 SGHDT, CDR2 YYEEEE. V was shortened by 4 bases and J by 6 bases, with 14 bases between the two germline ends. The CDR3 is CASSQTMSSQPQHF. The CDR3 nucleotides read TGTGCCAGCAGCCAGACGATGTCCAGTCAGCCCCAGCATTTT.

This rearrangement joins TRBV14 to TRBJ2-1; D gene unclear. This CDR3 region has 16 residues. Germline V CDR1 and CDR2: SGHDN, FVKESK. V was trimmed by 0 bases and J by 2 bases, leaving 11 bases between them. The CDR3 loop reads CASSQDRHRPYNEQFF. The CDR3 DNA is TGTGCCAGCAGCCAAGATAGGCACAGACCCTACAATGAGCAGTTCTTC.

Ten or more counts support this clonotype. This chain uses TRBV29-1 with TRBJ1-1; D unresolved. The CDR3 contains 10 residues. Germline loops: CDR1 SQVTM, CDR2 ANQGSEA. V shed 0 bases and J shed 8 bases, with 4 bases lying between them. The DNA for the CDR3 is TGCAGCGTTGAAGAGGTAGAAGCTTTCTTT. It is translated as CSVEEVEAFF.

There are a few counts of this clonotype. The CDR3 loop is CASSPQGLRDGYTF. For the CDR3, the DNA is TGTGCCAGCAGTCCTCAGGGTCTCCGGGATGGCTACACCTTC. The chain carries TRBV12-3 or TRBV12-4 and TRBJ1-2; D may be TRBD1 (5 bases). V gave up 5 bases and J gave up 6 bases, with 16 bases separating them. This CDR3 is 14 amino acids long.

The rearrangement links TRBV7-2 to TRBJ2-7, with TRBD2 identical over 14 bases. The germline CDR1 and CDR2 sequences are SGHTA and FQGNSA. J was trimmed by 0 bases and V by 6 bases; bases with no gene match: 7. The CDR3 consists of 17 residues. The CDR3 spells CASRGGLAGAHSYEQYF. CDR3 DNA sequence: TGTGCCAGCAGGGGGGGACTAGCGGGGGCTCACTCCTACGAGCAGTACTTC.

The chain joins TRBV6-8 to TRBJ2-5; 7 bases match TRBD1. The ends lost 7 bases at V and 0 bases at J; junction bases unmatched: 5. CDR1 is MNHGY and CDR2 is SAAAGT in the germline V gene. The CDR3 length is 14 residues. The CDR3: CASNSDRNQETQYF. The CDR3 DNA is TGTGCCAGCAACTCGGACAGGAACCAAGAGACCCAGTACTTC.

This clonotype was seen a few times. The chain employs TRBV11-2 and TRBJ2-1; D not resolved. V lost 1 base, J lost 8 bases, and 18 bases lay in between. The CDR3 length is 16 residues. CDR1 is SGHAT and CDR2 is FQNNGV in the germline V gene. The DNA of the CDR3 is TGTGCCAGCAGCTTAGGGGGAAGACTTACCGCGGATGAGCAGTTCTTC. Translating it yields CASSLGGRLTADEQFF.

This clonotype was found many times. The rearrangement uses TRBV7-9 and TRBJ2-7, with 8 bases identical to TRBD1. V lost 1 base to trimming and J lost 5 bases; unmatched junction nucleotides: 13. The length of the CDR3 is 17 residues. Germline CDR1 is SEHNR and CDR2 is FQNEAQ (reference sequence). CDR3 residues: CASSLGFGQGALNEQYF. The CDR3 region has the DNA TGTGCCAGCAGCTTAGGTTTTGGGCAGGGGGCGCTTAACGAGCAGTACTTC.

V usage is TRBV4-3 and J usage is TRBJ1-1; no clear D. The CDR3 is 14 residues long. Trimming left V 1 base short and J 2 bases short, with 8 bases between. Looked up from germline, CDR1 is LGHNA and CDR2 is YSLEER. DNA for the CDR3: TGCGCCAGCAGCCAAGTCCCGAGTAACACTGAAGCTTTCTTT. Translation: CASSQVPSNTEAFF.

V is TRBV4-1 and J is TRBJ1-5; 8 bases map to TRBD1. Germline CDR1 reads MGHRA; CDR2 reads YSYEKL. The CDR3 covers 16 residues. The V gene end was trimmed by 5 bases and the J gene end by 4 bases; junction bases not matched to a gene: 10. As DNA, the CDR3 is TGCGCCAGCAGCGGCCTGGACAGGGTAGGGAATCAGCCCCAGCATTTT. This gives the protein CASSGLDRVGNQPQHF.

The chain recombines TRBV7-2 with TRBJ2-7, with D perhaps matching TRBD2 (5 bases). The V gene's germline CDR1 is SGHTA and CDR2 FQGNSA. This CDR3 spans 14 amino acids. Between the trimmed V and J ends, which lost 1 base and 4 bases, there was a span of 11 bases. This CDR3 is CASSLGRDFYEQYF. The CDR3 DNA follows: TGTGCCAGCAGCTTAGGTCGGGATTTTTACGAGCAGTACTTC.

CDR3 sequence: CASSRLGPGNEQFF. The CDR3, as DNA: TGTGCCAGCAGCCGATTGGGACCGGGGAATGAGCAGTTCTTC. The chain combines TRBV7-8 with TRBJ2-1, with D perhaps being TRBD1 or TRBD2 (5 bases each). V was pared by 5 bases and J by 7 bases, with 15 bases between. The CDR3 is 14 residues long. Germline loops: CDR1 SGHVS, CDR2 FQNEAQ. Using reference TRBV7-8 and TRBJ2-1 for the parts outside the CDR3, the full variable domain is GAGVSQSPRYKVAKRGQDVALRCDPISGHVSLFWYQQALGQGPEFLTYFQNEAQLDKSGLPSDRFFAERPEGSVSTLKIQRTQQEDSAVYLCASSRLGPGNEQFFGPGTRLTVL.

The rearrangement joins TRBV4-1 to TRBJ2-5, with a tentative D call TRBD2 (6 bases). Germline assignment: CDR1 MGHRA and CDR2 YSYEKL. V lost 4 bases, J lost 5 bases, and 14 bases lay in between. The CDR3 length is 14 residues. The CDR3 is CASSPAGRRETQYF. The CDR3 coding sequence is TGCGCCAGCAGCCCCGCGGGGCGTAGGGAGACCCAGTACTTC.

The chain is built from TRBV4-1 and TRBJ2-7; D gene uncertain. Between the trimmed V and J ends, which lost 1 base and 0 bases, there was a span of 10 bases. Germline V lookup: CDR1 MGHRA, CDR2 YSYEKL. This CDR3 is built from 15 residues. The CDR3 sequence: CASSQVGRGSYEQYF. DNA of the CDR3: TGCGCCAGCAGCCAAGTCGGCCGCGGCTCCTACGAGCAGTACTTC.

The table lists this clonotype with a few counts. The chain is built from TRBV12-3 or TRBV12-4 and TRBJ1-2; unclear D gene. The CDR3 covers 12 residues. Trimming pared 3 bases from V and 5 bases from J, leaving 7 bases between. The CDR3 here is CASSFGGYGYTF. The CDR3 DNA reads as TGTGCCAGCAGTTTTGGAGGGTATGGCTACACCTTC.

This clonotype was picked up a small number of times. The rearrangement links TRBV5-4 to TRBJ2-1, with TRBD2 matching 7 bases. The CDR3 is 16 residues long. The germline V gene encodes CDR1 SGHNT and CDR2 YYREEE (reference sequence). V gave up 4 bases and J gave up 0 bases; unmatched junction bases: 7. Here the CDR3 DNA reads TGTGCCAGCAGCCCCGGGGGGAAGAGCTCCTACAATGAGCAGTTCTTC. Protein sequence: CASSPGGKSSYNEQFF.

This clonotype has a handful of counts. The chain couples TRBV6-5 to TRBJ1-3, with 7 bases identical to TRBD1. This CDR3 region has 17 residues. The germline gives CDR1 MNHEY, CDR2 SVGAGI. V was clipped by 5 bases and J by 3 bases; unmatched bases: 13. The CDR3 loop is CASSKISGTVIGNTIYF. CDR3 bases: TGTGCCAGCAGTAAAATTTCCGGGACAGTCATTGGAAACACCATATATTTT.

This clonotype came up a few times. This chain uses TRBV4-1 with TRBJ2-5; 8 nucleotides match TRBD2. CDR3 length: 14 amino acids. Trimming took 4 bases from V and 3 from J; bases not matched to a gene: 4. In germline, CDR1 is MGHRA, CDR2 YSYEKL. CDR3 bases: TGCGCCAGCAGCCCATCAGCGGGGGAAGAGACCCAGTACTTC. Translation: CASSPSAGEETQYF.

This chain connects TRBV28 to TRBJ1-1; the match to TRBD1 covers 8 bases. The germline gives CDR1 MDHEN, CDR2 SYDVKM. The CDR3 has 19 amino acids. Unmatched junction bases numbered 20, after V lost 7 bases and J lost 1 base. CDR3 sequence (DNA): TGTGCCAGCACACCCCCTTCGGGGGACAGGCGGTTATGGAACACTGAAGCTTTCTTT. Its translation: CASTPPSGDRRLWNTEAFF.

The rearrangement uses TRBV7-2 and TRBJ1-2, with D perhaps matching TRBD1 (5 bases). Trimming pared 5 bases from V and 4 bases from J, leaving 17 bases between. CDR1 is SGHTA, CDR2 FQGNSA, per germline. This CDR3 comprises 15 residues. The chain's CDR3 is CASSGPGRTIYGYTF. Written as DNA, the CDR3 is TGTGCCAGCAGCGGACCGGGACGGACTATCTATGGCTACACCTTC.

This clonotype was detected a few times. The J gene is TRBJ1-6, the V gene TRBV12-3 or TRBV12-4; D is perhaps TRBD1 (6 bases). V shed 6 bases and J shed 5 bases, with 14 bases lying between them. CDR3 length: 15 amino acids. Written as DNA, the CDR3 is TGTGCCAGCAGAGCGCAGGGGATCAATAATTCACCCCTCCACTTT. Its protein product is CASRAQGINNSPLHF.

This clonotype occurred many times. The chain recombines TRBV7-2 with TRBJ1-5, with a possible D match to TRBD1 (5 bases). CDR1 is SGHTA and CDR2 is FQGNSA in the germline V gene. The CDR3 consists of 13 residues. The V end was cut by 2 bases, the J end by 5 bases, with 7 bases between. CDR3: CASSLSGHQPQHF. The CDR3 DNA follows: TGTGCCAGCAGCTTATCGGGGCATCAGCCCCAGCATTTT.

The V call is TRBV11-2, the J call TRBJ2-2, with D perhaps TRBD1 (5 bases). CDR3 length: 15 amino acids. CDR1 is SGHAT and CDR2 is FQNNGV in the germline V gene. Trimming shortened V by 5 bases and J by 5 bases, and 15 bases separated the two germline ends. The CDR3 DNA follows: TGTGCCAGCAGCCCCCCAGGGTTTCGGACCGGGGAGCTGTTTTTT. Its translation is CASSPPGFRTGELFF.

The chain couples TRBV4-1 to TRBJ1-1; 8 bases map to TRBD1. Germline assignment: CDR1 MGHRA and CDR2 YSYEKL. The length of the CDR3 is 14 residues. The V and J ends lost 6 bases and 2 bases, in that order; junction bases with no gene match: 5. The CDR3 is CASRPGQVNTEAFF. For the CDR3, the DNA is TGCGCCAGCAGGCCGGGACAGGTAAACACTGAAGCTTTCTTT.

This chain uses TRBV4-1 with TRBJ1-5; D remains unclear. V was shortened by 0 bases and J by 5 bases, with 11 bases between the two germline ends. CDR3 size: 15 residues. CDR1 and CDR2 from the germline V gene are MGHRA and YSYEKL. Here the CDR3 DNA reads TGCGCCAGCAGCCAAGAAGCAAGAATTCATCAGCCCCAGCATTTT. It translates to CASSQEARIHQPQHF.

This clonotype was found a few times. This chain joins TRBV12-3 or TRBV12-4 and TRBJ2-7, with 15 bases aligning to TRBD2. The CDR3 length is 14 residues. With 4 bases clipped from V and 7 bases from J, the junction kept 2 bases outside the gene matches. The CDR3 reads CASSWGLAGGEQYF. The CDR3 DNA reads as TGTGCCAGCAGTTGGGGACTAGCGGGAGGAGAGCAGTACTTC.

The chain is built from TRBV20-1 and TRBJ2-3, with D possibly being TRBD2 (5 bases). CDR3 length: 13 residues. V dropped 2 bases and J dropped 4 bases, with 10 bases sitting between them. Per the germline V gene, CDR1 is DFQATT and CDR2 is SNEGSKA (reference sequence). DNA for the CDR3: TGCAGTGCTAGAACGGGGTGGGCAGATACGCAGTATTTT. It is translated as CSARTGWADTQYF.